The 8 T cell receptor beta chains below all came from one sample that was sequenced in a study. Profiling relied on immunoSEQ multiplex PCR, and the TCRdb table lists in-frame clones only, not all of them. The repertoire holds approximately 53,000 clones, with approximately 93% as singletons. The sample taken for sequencing was PBMCs. The receptors originated from a man aged 35-49 years with rheumatoid arthritis.

The V gene is TRBV3-1 (or the pseudogene TRBV3-2), the J gene TRBJ1-2; D gene ambiguous. Trimming took off 1 base at V and 2 bases at J, with 8 bases between the two ends. The CDR3 length is 14 residues. Germline V gene data show CDR1 as LGHDT and CDR2 as YNNKEL (reference sequence). CDR3 region: CASSQVSGNYGYTF. CDR3 nucleotide sequence: TGTGCCAGCAGCCAAGTGTCGGGGAACTATGGCTACACCTTC.

In this sample, this clone turned up once. The chain has TRBV5-1 and TRBJ1-2; the D is unclear. The CDR3 extends over 14 amino acids. V was cut by 5 bases and J by 0 bases, with 11 bases left in between. Germline V CDR1 and CDR2: SGHRS, YFSETQ. CDR3 bases: TGCGCCAGCAGTGATGGACGGCCTAACTATGGCTACACCTTC. This codes for CASSDGRPNYGYTF.

This clone was picked up a small number of times. The chain combines TRBV13 with TRBJ1-2; TRBD1 matches at 8 bases. Trimming at V came to 5 bases and at J to 7 bases, leaving 6 bases not matched to a gene. The CDR3 is made up of 13 amino acids. Germline lookup yields CDR1 PRHDT and CDR2 FYEKMQ (reference sequence). The CDR3 reads CASSALRGLGYTF. DNA of the CDR3: TGTGCCAGCAGCGCCCTCAGGGGGCTTGGCTACACCTTC.

The chain joins TRBV2 to TRBJ2-7; possibly TRBD1 for D (6 bases). The CDR3 runs 15 residues. Germline V lookup: CDR1 SNHLY, CDR2 FYNNEI. The V end was cut by 6 bases, the J end by 7 bases, with 22 bases between. CDR3 amino acids: CASSSGTLGEVEQYF. The CDR3 nucleotides are TGTGCCAGCAGCTCGGGGACACTCGGAGAAGTAGAGCAGTACTTC.

The V call is TRBV6-1, the J call TRBJ1-2; 10 positions agree with TRBD1. V dropped 5 bases and J dropped 4; count of bases not matched to a gene: 7. The CDR3 loop spans 15 amino acids. The germline V gene has CDR1 MNHNS and CDR2 SASEGT. CDR3 bases: TGTGCCAGCAGTTTCACGGACAGGGGGATCTATGGCTACACCTTC. It translates to CASSFTDRGIYGYTF.

The gene calls are TRBV7-2 and TRBJ2-3; D unresolved. This CDR3 is built from 14 residues. From germline, CDR1 is SGHTA and CDR2 FQGNSA. Trimming took 5 bases from V and 4 from J, leaving 13 bases between them. This chain's CDR3 is CASSPTSLADTQYF. Here the CDR3 DNA reads TGTGCCAGCAGCCCGACCTCTTTGGCAGATACGCAGTATTTT.

J is TRBJ2-1 and V is TRBV6-2 or TRBV6-3; perhaps TRBD2 as D (6 bases). In germline, CDR1 is MNHEY, CDR2 SVGEGT. The V end was cut by 6 bases, the J end by 4 bases, with 13 bases between. The CDR3 totals 14 residues. CDR3 sequence (DNA): TGTGCCAGCAGCCCGGGACTTCTATACAATGAGCAGTTCTTC. Amino acid sequence: CASSPGLLYNEQFF.

This chain links TRBV28 with TRBJ1-6; D is uncertain. This CDR3 has 16 amino acids. Germline V gene sequence: CDR1 MDHEN, CDR2 SYDVKM. The V end lost 6 bases, the J end lost 0 bases, and 12 bases lay between the germline ends. The CDR3 DNA follows: TGTGCCAGCAGAATTTTGGCGAGCTCCTATAATTCACCCCTCCACTTT. The encoded protein is CASRILASSYNSPLHF.